The rows below give T cell receptor beta chains drawn from one sample of a study of cytomegalovirus exposure and HLA in healthy donors. Here immunoSEQ multiplex PCR was the method, and the copy in TCRdb shows in-frame clones only, minus some. The sample has 220,000 or so clones; 75% are singletons. The sample taken for sequencing was PBMCs. These receptors came from a woman aged 25 to 39 in good health and CMV-seronegative. The CDR3 runs from the conserved cysteine through the conserved F or W. Each record gives: clone size, D gene, J gene, V gene, CDR3 DNA, CDR3 protein. The D gene is left open where the match is weak. Only some rows state a clone size, as once, few, many or a class for expanded clones.

NA,NA,TRBJ2-7,TRBV5-6,TGTGCCAGCAGCTTCCCGGGACACGTGTACGAGCAGTACTTC,CASSFPGHVYEQYF
once,NA,TRBJ1-5,TRBV6-1,TGTGCCAGCAGTGAAGGGGCTGAACCCCAGCATTTT,CASSEGAEPQHF
NA,TRBD2,TRBJ2-2,TRBV4-2,TGTGCCAGCAGCCATTCCGGCGGACTAGCGGCGACCGGGGAGCTGTTTTTT,CASSHSGGLAATGELFF
NA,NA,TRBJ1-5,TRBV11-2,TGTGCCAGCTTCGATCAGCCCCAGCATTTT,CASFDQPQHF
NA,NA,TRBJ1-4,TRBV7-8,TGTGCCAGCAGCCTCCGGGACGGGGGAGTAGGAGAACTGTTTTTT,CASSLRDGGVGELFF
few,NA,TRBJ2-7,TRBV7-9,TGTGCCAGCAGCCTCTCACAGATTTCCTACGAGCAGTACTTC,CASSLSQISYEQYF
NA,NA,TRBJ2-6,TRBV7-9,TGTGCCAGCAGCTTTATGGGTGAGGTCTCTGGGGCCAACGTCCTGACTTTC,CASSFMGEVSGANVLTF
few,NA,TRBJ2-5,TRBV7-9,TGTGCCAGCAGCTTAGATAACCTACAAGAGACCCAGTACTTC,CASSLDNLQETQYF
NA,NA,TRBJ2-3,TRBV6-5,TGTGCCAGCAGGCAAACGACAACAACAGATACGCAGTATTTT,CASRQTTTTDTQYF
NA,TRBD2,TRBJ2-5,TRBV2,TGTGCCAGCAGCTCGCTAGCGGGGTTCCAAGAGACCCAGTACTTC,CASSSLAGFQETQYF
NA,NA,TRBJ2-2,TRBV5-4,TGTGCCAGCAGCTTGGTCGGGGTCGGCGGGGAGCTGTTTTTT,CASSLVGVGGELFF
NA,NA,TRBJ2-5,TRBV7-9,TGTGCCAGCAGCCCGGGTTGGGAGACCCAGTACTTC,CASSPGWETQYF
NA,TRBD1,TRBJ1-6,TRBV2,TGTGCCAGCGAGAGACAGGGGGAAGGTTCACCCCTCCACTTT,CASERQGEGSPLHF
NA,NA,TRBJ2-2,TRBV11-2,TGTGCCAGCAGCACCGGGACAAAGGGGGCCGGGGAGCTGTTTTTT,CASSTGTKGAGELFF
NA,NA,TRBJ2-3,TRBV7-9,TGTGCCAGCAGCCCCGAGACAGATACGCAGTATTTT,CASSPETDTQYF
NA,NA,TRBJ1-5,TRBV19,TGTGCCAGTAGTATTCCGGGGGGCGGAGGTCAGCCCCAGCATTTT,CASSIPGGGGQPQHF
once,NA,TRBJ2-7,TRBV27,TGTGCCAGCAGGTCGTTCAGTTCAGGCCCCTACGAGCAGTACTTC,CASRSFSSGPYEQYF
NA,TRBD2,TRBJ2-3,TRBV7-9,TGTGCCAGCAGTTCTAGCGGGAGAGGGTACACAGATACGCAGTATTTT,CASSSSGRGYTDTQYF
NA,NA,TRBJ1-2,TRBV6-1,TGTGCCAGCAGTGAAGTCAGGGTCTATGGCTACACCTTC,CASSEVRVYGYTF
NA,TRBD1,TRBJ1-1,TRBV2,TGTGCCAGCAGCGGGGACAGGGAGGGTATTTGGAACACTGAAGCTTTCTTT,CASSGDREGIWNTEAFF
NA,TRBD2,TRBJ2-1,TRBV6-1,TGTGCCAGCAGTGTAACTAGCGGGGGCTACAATGAGCAGTTCTTC,CASSVTSGGYNEQFF